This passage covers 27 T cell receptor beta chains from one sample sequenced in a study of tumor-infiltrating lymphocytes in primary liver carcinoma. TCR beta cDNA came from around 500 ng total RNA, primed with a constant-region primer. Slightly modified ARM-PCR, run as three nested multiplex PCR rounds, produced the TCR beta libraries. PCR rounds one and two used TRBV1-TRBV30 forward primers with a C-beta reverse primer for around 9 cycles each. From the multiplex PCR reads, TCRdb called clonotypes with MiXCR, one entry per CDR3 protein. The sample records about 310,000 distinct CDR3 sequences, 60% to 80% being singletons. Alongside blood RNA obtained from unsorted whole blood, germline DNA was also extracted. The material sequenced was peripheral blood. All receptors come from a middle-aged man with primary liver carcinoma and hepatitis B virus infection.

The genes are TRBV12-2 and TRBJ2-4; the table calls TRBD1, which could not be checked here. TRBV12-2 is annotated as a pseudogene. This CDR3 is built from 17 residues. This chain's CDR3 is CAGRSGTGGLAKNIQYF. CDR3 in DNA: TGTGCAGGTCGCTCCGGGACAGGGGGACTAGCCAAAAACATTCAGTACTTC.

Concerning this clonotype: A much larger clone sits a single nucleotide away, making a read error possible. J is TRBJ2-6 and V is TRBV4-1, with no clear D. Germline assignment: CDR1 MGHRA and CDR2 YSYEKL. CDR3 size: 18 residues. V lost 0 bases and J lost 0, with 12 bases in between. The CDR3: CASSQETTWGSGANVLTF. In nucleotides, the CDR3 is TGCGCCAGCAGCCAAGAGACCACCTGGGGCTCTGGGGCCAACGTCCTGACTTTC.

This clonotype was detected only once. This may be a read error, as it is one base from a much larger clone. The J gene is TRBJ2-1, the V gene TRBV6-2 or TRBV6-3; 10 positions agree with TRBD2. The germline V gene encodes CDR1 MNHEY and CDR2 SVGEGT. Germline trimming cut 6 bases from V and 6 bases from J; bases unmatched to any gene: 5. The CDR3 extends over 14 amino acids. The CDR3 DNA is TGTGCCAGCAGGGGACTAGCGAAGGGCAATGAGCAGTTCTTC. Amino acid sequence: CASRGLAKGNEQFF.

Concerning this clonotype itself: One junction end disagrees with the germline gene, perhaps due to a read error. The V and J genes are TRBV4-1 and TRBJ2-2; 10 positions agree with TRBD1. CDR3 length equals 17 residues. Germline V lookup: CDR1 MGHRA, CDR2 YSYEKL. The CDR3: CASSQVGTGDHTGELFF. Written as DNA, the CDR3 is TGCGCCAGCAGCCAAGTTGGGACAGGGGACCACACCGGGGAGCTGTTCTTT.

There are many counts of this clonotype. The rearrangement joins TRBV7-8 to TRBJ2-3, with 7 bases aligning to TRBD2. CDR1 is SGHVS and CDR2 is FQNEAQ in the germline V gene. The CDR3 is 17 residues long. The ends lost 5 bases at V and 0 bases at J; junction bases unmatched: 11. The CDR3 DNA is TGTGCCAGCAGCCCCTTAGGGGAGGGAGCTAGCACAGATACGCAGTATTTT. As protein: CASSPLGEGASTDTQYF.

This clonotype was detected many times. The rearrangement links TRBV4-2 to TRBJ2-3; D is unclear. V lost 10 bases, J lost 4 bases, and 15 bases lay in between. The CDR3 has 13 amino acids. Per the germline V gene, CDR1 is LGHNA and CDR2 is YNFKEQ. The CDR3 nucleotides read TGTGCCACCCTTGGTTCTGGATCAGATACGCAGTATTTT. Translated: CATLGSGSDTQYF.

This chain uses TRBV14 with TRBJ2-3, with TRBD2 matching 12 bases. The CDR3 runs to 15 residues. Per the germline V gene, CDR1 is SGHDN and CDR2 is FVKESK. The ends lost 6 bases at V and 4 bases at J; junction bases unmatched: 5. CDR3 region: CASRQRLAGADTQYF. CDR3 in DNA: TGTGCCAGCAGACAAAGACTAGCGGGAGCAGATACGCAGTATTTT.

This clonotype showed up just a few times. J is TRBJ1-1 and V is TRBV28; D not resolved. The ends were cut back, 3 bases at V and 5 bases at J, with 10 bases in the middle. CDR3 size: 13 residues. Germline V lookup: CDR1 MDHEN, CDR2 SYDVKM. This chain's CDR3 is CASSLQDGTEAFF. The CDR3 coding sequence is TGTGCCAGCAGTTTGCAGGACGGGACTGAAGCTTTCTTT.

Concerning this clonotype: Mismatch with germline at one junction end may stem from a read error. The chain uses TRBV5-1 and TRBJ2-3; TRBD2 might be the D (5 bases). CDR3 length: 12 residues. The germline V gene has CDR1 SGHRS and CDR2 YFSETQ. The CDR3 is CANSSGRGRQYF. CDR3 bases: TGCGCCAACAGCAGCGGCCGGGGTAGGCAGTATTTT.

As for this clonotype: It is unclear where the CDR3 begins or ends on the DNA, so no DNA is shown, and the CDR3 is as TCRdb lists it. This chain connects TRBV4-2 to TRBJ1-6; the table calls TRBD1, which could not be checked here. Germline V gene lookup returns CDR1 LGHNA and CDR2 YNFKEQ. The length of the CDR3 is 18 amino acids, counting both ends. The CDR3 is CASSQDTWGTGINSPLNF.

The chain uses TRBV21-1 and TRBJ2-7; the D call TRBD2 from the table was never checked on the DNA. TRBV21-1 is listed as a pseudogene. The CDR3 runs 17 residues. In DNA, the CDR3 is TGTACCAGCAGCCTCACGGAACTAGCGGGACTATTTTACGAGCAGTACTTC. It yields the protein CTSSLTELAGLFYEQYF.

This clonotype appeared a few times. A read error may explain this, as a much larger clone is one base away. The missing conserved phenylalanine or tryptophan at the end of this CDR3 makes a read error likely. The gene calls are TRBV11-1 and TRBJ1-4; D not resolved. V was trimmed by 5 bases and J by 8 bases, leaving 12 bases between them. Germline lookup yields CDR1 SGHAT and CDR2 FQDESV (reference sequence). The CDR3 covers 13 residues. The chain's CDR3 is CASSEQSYEKLFS. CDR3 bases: TGTGCCAGCAGCGAACAGAGTTACGAAAAACTGTTTTCT.

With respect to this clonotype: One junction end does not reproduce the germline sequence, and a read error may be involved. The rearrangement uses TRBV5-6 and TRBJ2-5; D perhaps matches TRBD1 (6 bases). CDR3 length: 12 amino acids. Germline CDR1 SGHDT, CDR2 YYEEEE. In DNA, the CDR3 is TGTGCCATCAGCGGTCCTGGGGGCACCCAGTACTTC. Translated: CAISGPGGTQYF.

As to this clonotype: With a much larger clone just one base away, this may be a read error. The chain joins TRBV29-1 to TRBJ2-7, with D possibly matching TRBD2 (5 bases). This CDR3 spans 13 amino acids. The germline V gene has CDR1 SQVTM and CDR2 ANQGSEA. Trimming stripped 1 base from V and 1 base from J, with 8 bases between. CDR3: CSVEGWESYEQYF. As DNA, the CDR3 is TGCAGCGTTGAAGGCTGGGAGTCCTACGAGCAGTACTTC.

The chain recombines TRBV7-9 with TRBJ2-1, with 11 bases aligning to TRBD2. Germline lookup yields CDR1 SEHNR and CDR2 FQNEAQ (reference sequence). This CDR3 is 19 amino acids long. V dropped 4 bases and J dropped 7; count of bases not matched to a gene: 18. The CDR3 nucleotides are TGTGCCAGCAGCTCCCGGGGTAGCGGGAGGGCCCTCCGTTGGAATGAGCAGTTCTTC. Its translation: CASSSRGSGRALRWNEQFF.

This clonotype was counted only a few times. Here the CDR3 DNA reads TGTGCCAGCAGGGTTGGTGGTCCTGAGACCCAGTACTTC. It encodes CASRVGGPETQYF. This chain connects TRBV28 to TRBJ2-5, with D hard to call. Looked up from germline, CDR1 is MDHEN and CDR2 is SYDVKM. This CDR3 region has 13 residues. V was trimmed by 6 bases and J by 5 bases, leaving 13 bases between them.

As DNA, the CDR3 is TGTGCCAGCAGCTTGGCAGCGAAGAGGTCCCTAGAAGATACGCAGTATTTT. It codes for CASSLAAKRSLEDTQYF. The rearrangement uses TRBV5-6 and TRBJ2-3; no definite D call. V lost 0 bases to trimming and J lost 5 bases, with 19 bases between them. The CDR3 loop spans 17 amino acids. Looked up from germline, CDR1 is SGHDT and CDR2 is YYEEEE. The full variable domain, in which reference TRBV5-6 and TRBJ2-3 provide the parts outside the CDR3, is DAGVTQSPTHLIKTRGQQVTLRCSPKSGHDTVSWYQQALGQGPQFIFQYYEEEERQRGNFPDRFSGHQFPNYSSELNVNALLLGDSALYLCASSLAAKRSLEDTQYFGPGTRLTVL.

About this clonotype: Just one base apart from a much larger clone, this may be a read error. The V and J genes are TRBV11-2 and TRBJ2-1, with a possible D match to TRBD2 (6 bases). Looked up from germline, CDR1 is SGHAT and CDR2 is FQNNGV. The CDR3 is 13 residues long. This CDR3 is CANSSNLGSKQFF. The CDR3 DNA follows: TGTGCCAACAGCTCCAACCTCGGGAGTAAGCAGTTCTTC. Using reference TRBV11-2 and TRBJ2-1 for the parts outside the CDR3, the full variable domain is EAGVAQSPRYKIIEKRQSVAFWCNPISGHATLYWYQQILGQGPKLLIQFQNNGVVDDSQLPKDRFSAERLKGVDSTLKIQPAKLEDSAVYLCANSSNLGSKQFFGPGTRLTVL.

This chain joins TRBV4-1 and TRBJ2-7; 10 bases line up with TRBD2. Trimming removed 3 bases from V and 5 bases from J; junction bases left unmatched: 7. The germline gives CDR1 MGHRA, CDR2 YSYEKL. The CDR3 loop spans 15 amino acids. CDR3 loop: CASSQLAGVLNEQYF. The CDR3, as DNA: TGCGCCAGCAGCCAGCTAGCGGGAGTCCTAAACGAGCAGTACTTC.

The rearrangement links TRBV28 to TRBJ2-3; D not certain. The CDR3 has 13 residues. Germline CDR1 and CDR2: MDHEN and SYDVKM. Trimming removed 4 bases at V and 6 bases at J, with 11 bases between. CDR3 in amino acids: CASSSPGWDTQYF. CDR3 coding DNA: TGTGCCAGCAGTTCACCTGGATGGGATACGCAGTATTTT.

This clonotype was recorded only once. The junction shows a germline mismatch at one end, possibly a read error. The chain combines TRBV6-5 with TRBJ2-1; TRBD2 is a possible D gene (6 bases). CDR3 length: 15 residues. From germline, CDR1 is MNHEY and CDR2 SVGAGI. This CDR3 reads CASSLSGARIYEQFF. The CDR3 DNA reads TGTGCCAGCAGCCTTAGCGGAGCCCGAATCTATGAGCAATTCTTC.

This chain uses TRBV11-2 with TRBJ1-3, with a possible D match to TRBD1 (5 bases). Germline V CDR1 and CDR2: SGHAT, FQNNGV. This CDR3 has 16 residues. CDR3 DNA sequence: TGTGTCTGCAGCTTGGACATCCTCGTCTCTGGAAACACCATATATTTT. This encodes CVCSLDILVSGNTIYF.

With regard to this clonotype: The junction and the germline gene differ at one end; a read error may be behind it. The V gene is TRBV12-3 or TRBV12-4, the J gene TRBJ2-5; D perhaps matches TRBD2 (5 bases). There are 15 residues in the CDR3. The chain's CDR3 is CASSYPTGTEETQCF. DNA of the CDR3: TGTGCCAGCAGTTATCCGACGGGAACGGAAGAGACCCAGTGCTTC.

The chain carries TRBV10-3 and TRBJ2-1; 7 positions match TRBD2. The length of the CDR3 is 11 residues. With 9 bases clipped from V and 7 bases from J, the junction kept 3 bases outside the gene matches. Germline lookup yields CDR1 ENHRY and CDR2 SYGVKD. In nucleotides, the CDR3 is TGTGCCATTAGGCGGGGGAATGAGCAGTTCTTC. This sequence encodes CAIRRGNEQFF.

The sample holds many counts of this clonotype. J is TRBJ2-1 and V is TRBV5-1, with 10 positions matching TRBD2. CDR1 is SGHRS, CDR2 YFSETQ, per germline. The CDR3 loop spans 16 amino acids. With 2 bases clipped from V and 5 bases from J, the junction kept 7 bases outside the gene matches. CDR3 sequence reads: CASSLALAGVNNEQFF. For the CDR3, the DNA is TGCGCCAGCAGCTTAGCCCTAGCGGGAGTTAACAATGAGCAGTTCTTC.

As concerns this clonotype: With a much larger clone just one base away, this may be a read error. The CDR3 DNA reads TGTGCCAGCAGTTTAGGAATTGGGGGGGGGATAGCCAAAAACATTCAGTACTTC. It translates to CASSLGIGGGIAKNIQYF. This rearrangement joins TRBV12-3 or TRBV12-4 to TRBJ2-4; 7 bases agree with TRBD2. The J segment lost 0 bases and the V segment lost 1 base, leaving 9 bases of the junction unmatched. The CDR3 extends over 18 amino acids.

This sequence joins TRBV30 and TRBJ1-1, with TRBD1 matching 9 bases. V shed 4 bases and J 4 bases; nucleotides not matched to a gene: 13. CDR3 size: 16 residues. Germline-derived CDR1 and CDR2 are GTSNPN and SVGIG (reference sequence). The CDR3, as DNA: TGTGCCTGGACAGCCTCATACAGGGGGCAGAGCACTGAAGCTTTCTTT. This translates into CAWTASYRGQSTEAFF.